The T cell receptor beta chain under discussion was sequenced for a study of cytomegalovirus exposure and HLA in healthy donors. The trim removed 4 bases at V and 6 bases at J, leaving 1 base unmatched. This CDR3 is built from 13 residues. Germline CDR1 and CDR2: SGHNT and YYREEE (reference sequence). Study observations and caveats: The investigators catalogued 160 or so TCR beta chains as cytomegalovirus-associated. There were a few CMV-associated chains whose specificity for CMV antigens was confirmed in vitro. In a later analysis, first-cohort TCR clusters were found to tend to co-occur in the 130 or so validation repertoires.

Comment on this clone: The antigen remains unidentified.

Some clones are missing from TCRdb's copy, which holds only in-frame ones; the method was immunoSEQ multiplex PCR. The sample comprises around 170,000 clones, more than 75% of which are singletons, and 2.5% to 3.5% rests with the top ten. The TCR originated in a man aged 18 to 29 in good health and CMV-seronegative. Material for sequencing was PBMCs. The genes are TRBV5-4 and TRBJ2-1; 10 nucleotides agree with TRBD1. CDR3 loop: CASSRTGGNEQFF. The CDR3 DNA sequence: TGTGCCAGCAGCCGGACAGGGGGCAATGAGCAGTTCTTC.